In its sample, the clone carrying this T cell receptor (beta chain) was seen once. This sample stems from a study of OX40 agonist ivuxolimab in advanced cancers. The CDR3 has 13 amino acids. V was trimmed by 6 bases and J by 5 bases, leaving 11 bases between them. Germline V CDR1 and CDR2: SGHNT, YYREEE (reference sequence). Sequencing was performed with immunoSEQ multiplex PCR; in TCRdb, only in-frame clones are kept and a portion is missing. Here the sample spans around 73,000 clones, around 89% being singletons. Sample: CD4+ or CD8+ T cells sorted from blood, taken in a trial of the OX40 agonist ivuxolimab. The receptor was derived from an adult with an advanced solid tumor such as melanoma, head and neck, liver or kidney cancer. This sequence joins TRBV5-4 and TRBJ2-2; D uncertain. The CDR3: CASNLDPTGELFF. CDR3 nucleotides: TGTGCCAGCAACCTAGACCCGACCGGGGAGCTGTTTTTT.